This T cell receptor (beta chain) was recorded in a study of regulatory T cells in long-lasting Graves disease (dated by TCRdb to about 2021). With regard to the full study: Persistent Graves' disease meant more than 5 years of antithyroid drug treatment with TSH receptor autoantibodies that stayed positive. Patients with persistent Graves' disease were compared with patients with newly diagnosed Graves' disease using TCR sequencing and RNA sequencing of peripheral blood. The study was conducted in China and was registered as a clinical trial. A total of 35 or so samples were covered by TCR sequencing, comprising approximately 13 persistent and 20 or so newly diagnosed Graves' disease patients. Persistent Graves' disease patients in the clinical cohort had taken antithyroid drugs for approximately ten years on average. Study-level results and caveats: Compared with newly diagnosed patients, persistent Graves' disease patients had lower TCR Shannon entropy and fewer highly expanded clones, which suggests clonal expansion. Only the TCR beta chain was sequenced and analyzed. More public clonotypes were shared among persistent patients (around 2,600) than among newly diagnosed patients (roughly 1,000). The authors noted that the small sample size was a limitation that may lower accuracy. Because the primary lesion, thyroid tissue, could not be accessed, the study looked at peripheral blood alone.

The time point label, as the study defines it: persistent/refractory GD, antithyroid drugs over 5 years with positive TRAb. For both TCR sequencing and RNA sequencing, RNA was extracted from PBMCs using TRIzol. Graves' disease was diagnosed according to American Thyroid Association guidelines. Recruitment of patients was carried out at an endocrinology department in Xi'an, China. Each patient gave roughly 10 milliliters of peripheral blood, collected in an EDTA anticoagulant tube. Ficoll Paque Plus density gradient separation was used to isolate PBMCs, and no further T cell sorting was done. An Agilent 2100 Bioanalyzer and agarose gel were used to assess RNA quality, and a NanoDrop 2000 was used to measure RNA concentration. Library preparation used multiplex PCR. The sample was run on an Illumina HiSeq 4000. iRepertoire HTBI primers and Arm-PCR amplification of CDR3 regions were used to construct TCR beta libraries. Gel purification was performed on PCR products prior to sequencing. The paper's data handling went like this. Across samples, roughly 60 TRBV and around 15 TRBJ segments were identified and used for gene usage analysis of CDR3 amino acid clonotypes. COPE and FqMerger were used to merge filtered high-quality paired reads into contigs. BLAST was used to align contigs to IMGT TRBV, TRBD and TRBJ reference genes, and CDR3 was defined according to IMGT. Any clonotype with a frequency above 0.1% was counted as a highly expanded clone. Repertoire diversity was measured by Shannon entropy, and V-J evenness by the Gini coefficient. Clonotypes shared by more than one individual were considered public. The raw public reads went through TCRdb reprocessing: fastp at Q25, MiXCR clone calling, in-frame beta chains kept. Entries that share a CDR3 protein sequence are merged under the most common genes and DNA. The V and J calls were not made by the authors but by TCRdb's processing. In this sample the table shows around 460,000 distinct CDR3 sequences, around a fifth of which occur a single time. Around 13% of the sample is held by the ten biggest clonotypes.

Remarks on this clonotype: The antigen this receptor binds is unknown. No clone much larger than this one lies a single base away; base qualities are absent.

The TCR was taken from a female donor with Graves disease. Sequenced here: peripheral blood mononuclear cells (PBMCs), sampled when the disease was refractory, from a patient treated with antithyroid drugs.

The DNA reads as follows: TGTGCCAGCAGAGACAGGGACAGCCACCAAGAGACCCAGTACTTC. This gives the protein CASRDRDSHQETQYF. The chain is made from TRBV2 and TRBJ2-5, with 7 central nucleotides matching TRBD1. The germline V gene sets CDR1 to SNHLY and CDR2 to FYNNEI. V has 6 bases trimmed and J has 0 bases trimmed; junction bases matching no gene number 7. The CDR3 goes from the cysteine to the phenylalanine over 15 residues. The entry retains the CDR3 DNA only, 45 bases that are in frame from base 1.